This T cell receptor beta chain derives from a study of cytomegalovirus exposure and HLA in healthy donors. Unmatched junction bases numbered 10, after V lost 1 base and J lost 1 base. This CDR3 spans 16 amino acids. CDR1 and CDR2 from the germline V gene are GTSNPN and SVGIG (reference sequence). PCR used 60 Vbeta primers and 13 Jbeta primers. Measured with immunoSEQ multiplex PCR; TCRdb has only the in-frame clones, and not every one. The table for this sample gives roughly 40,000 clones. The sequence was obtained from a middle-aged man in good health and CMV-seropositive. The chain uses TRBV30 and TRBJ2-7; 7 bases are shared with TRBD1. Input material: PBMCs. The CDR3 DNA sequence: TGTGCCTGGAGTGCCCGACAGGGTTGGAGGTCCTACGAGCAGTACTTC. Amino acids: CAWSARQGWRSYEQYF.